This paragraph reports one T cell receptor (beta chain). Its antigen remains unknown. CDR1 and CDR2 (germline): GTSNPN, SVGIG (reference sequence). Between the trimmed V and J ends, which lost 7 bases and 3 bases, there was a span of 17 bases. This CDR3 spans 14 amino acids. This record comes from a study of T cell repertoires in ileal Crohn's disease. Looking at the study overall: About half received postoperative treatment, approximately 12 with thiopurines and some 19 anti-TNF. General study results and limits: Mucosal expansions were suggested to be mainly CD8 T cells. Endoscopic recurrence occurred in every patient whose clonality exceeded 26.8%.

Profiled with immunoSEQ multiplex PCR; TCRdb holds only in-frame clones, not every one. The sample carries around 9,700 clones, roughly 91% recorded once. The time point here: inflamed ileum from the surgical specimen. The chain has TRBV30 and TRBJ2-3; D remains unclear. The sample consisted of ileal tissue. The clonotype comes from an adult with Crohn's disease. CDR3 nucleotide sequence: TGTGCCTCCCCGGCCATTGGTGGTACAGATACGCAGTATTTT. As protein: CASPAIGGTDTQYF.